The 4 T cell receptor beta chains presented below share a single source sample, sequenced in a study of T cell responses to AZD1222 COVID-19 vaccine. Method: immunoSEQ multiplex PCR; TCRdb's copy keeps in-frame clones and lacks some. The table records about 140,000 clones, around nine tenths of them present only once. Sequences were derived from peripheral blood, sampled on day 0 of AZD1222 vaccination. The receptor set was obtained from an adult in good health.

The chain employs TRBV4-2 and TRBJ2-3; 7 bases agree with TRBD1. Germline V gene data show CDR1 as LGHNA and CDR2 as YNFKEQ. The trim removed 3 bases at V and 2 bases at J, leaving 11 bases unmatched. The CDR3 sequence is 17 residues long. CDR3 in DNA: TGTGCCAGCAGCCACGAACCCTCAGGGGGTCTCACAGATACGCAGTATTTT. Translating gives CASSHEPSGGLTDTQYF.

The genes are TRBV28 and TRBJ1-6; D perhaps matches TRBD1 (6 bases). This CDR3 comprises 17 residues. Germline values: CDR1 MDHEN, CDR2 SYDVKM. Trimming removed 6 bases from V and 5 bases from J, with 20 bases in between. As DNA, the CDR3 is TGTGCCAGCAGGCCCCCAGGCAGGGGTTTGGATAATTCACCCCTCCACTTT. This gives the protein CASRPPGRGLDNSPLHF.

This sequence joins TRBV30 and TRBJ1-5; no definite D call. Trimming shortened V by 4 bases and J by 11 bases, and 18 bases separated the two germline ends. CDR3 length: 13 amino acids. The germline CDR1 and CDR2 sequences are GTSNPN and SVGIG (reference sequence). The CDR3 protein is CAWNNNLEQSQHF. CDR3 coding DNA: TGTGCCTGGAATAACAACCTCGAGCAGTCCCAGCATTTT.

CDR3: CACPGQGILRNQPQHF. CDR3 DNA: TGTGCCTGCCCGGGACAGGGGATCCTACGCAATCAGCCCCAGCATTTT. The gene calls are TRBV2 and TRBJ1-5; 10 bases match TRBD1. Trimming took 11 bases from V and 2 from J; bases not matched to a gene: 12. There are 16 residues in the CDR3. CDR1 and CDR2 (germline): SNHLY, FYNNEI.